Listed below are T cell receptor beta chains from one sample, sequenced in a study of blood T cell repertoires in COVID-19. This table comes from immunoSEQ multiplex PCR, and its TCRdb copy is limited to in-frame clones, with some not included. The sample consists of about 260,000 clones, about 90% of them appearing once. Sequencing input: peripheral blood. The receptors here all came from a woman aged 40 to 50 with acute or convalescent COVID-19. The CDR3 runs from the conserved cysteine through the conserved F or W. Fields, in order: J gene, clone size, V gene, D gene, CDR3 DNA, CDR3 protein. D genes are given only for firm matches. Size is stated for part of the rows, as once, few or many counts, or as a class when the clone is expanded.

TRBJ2-3 | - | TRBV7-2 | TRBD2 | TGTGCCAGCAGCTTACAATCTAGCGGGGGGAGCACAGATACGCAGTATTTT | CASSLQSSGGSTDTQYF
TRBJ1-2 | - | TRBV29-1 | TRBD1 | TGCAGCGTCGCCGGGACAGGGCGATATGGCTACACCTTC | CSVAGTGRYGYTF
TRBJ2-5 | - | TRBV9 | - | TGTGCCAGCAGCGTAGGGCCAACCGGGGAGACCCAGTACTTC | CASSVGPTGETQYF
TRBJ1-6 | - | TRBV3-1/TRBV3-2 | - | TGTGCCAGCAGGGAGACTTACCCGGGTTCACCCCTCCACTTT | CASRETYPGSPLHF
TRBJ1-4 | - | TRBV9 | TRBD1 | TGTGCCAGCAGCTCCCGGACAGGGAGGGAAAAACTGTTTTTT | CASSSRTGREKLFF
TRBJ2-3 | - | TRBV5-1 | - | TGCGCCAGCAGCCCGGTGGTACGTGAGGGAGATACGCAGTATTTT | CASSPVVREGDTQYF
TRBJ2-4 | - | TRBV7-8 | TRBD1 | TGTGCCAGCAGCCCACAGGGGCAGTCAGCCAAAAACATTCAGTACTTC | CASSPQGQSAKNIQYF
TRBJ1-4 | - | TRBV5-4 | TRBD1 | TGTGCCAGCAGCTTGGAAGGGGACAGGGGAGGGAAAAAACTGTTTTTT | CASSLEGDRGGKKLFF
TRBJ1-1 | - | TRBV19 | - | TGTGCCAGTAGTACCCAGATGAACACTGAAGCTTTCTTT | CASSTQMNTEAFF
TRBJ1-1 | - | TRBV5-1 | TRBD1 | TGCGCCAGCAGCGCCCAGGGGGGAAACACTGAAGCTTTCTTT | CASSAQGGNTEAFF
TRBJ1-6 | - | TRBV7-3 | - | TGTGCCAGCAGCTTAAGTGCTGGGGCGGGGACCGCGAATTCACCCCTCCACTTT | CASSLSAGAGTANSPLHF
TRBJ1-1 | few | TRBV11-2 | TRBD1 | TGTGCCAGCAGCCCGGGACAGGGTAAAGCAGGTGCCGAAGCTTTCTTT | CASSPGQGKAGAEAFF
TRBJ1-4 | few | TRBV5-1 | TRBD1 | TGCGCCAGCAGCACAGGGCGGACAGGGGGCCACGAAAAACTGTTTTTT | CASSTGRTGGHEKLFF
TRBJ1-5 | once | TRBV3-1/TRBV3-2 | TRBD1 | TGTGCCAGCAGCCCGCTTTACCCTAGGGACAGGGGTGGACAGCCCCAGCATTTT | CASSPLYPRDRGGQPQHF
TRBJ1-2 | - | TRBV29-1 | - | TGCAGCGTTGAGGCCAGGGTGGCAGGCTACACCTTC | CSVEARVAGYTF
TRBJ1-1 | - | TRBV12-3/TRBV12-4 | - | TGTGCCAGCAGTTTCGAACAGGGCAAAGCTTTCTTT | CASSFEQGKAFF
TRBJ2-5 | - | TRBV5-1 | - | TGCGCCAGCAGCTTGGGAGGGCACCCTCAAGAGACCCAGTACTTC | CASSLGGHPQETQYF
TRBJ2-1 | - | TRBV27 | TRBD2 | TGTGCCAGCAGTTTAGAACTGGGACTAGCGGGGGGGGATAAGAAGTTCTTC | CASSLELGLAGGDKKFF
TRBJ1-2 | - | TRBV7-2 | - | TGTGCCAGCAGCTTAAATGTAGGGGGTGGCTATGGCTACACCTTC | CASSLNVGGGYGYTF
TRBJ1-1 | - | TRBV5-6 | - | TGTGCCAGCAGCGCCCCCAGGGGGAACACTGAAGCTTTCTTT | CASSAPRGNTEAFF
TRBJ2-1 | - | TRBV7-6 | TRBD2 | TGTGCCAGCAGCTCCCTAGCGGGGGGATTTAACGGGAATGAGCAGTTCTTC | CASSSLAGGFNGNEQFF
TRBJ1-2 | - | TRBV25-1 | - | TGTGCCAGCAGTGAAGGAACTCAGGGTCGTGGCTACACCTTC | CASSEGTQGRGYTF
TRBJ1-1 | - | TRBV6-5 | TRBD1 | TGTGCCAGCAGTTCCGACAGGGACACTGAAGCTTTCTTT | CASSSDRDTEAFF
TRBJ1-1 | once | TRBV5-1 | TRBD1 | TGCGCCAGCAGCTTGAGTAGGGGGCAGAAGAACACTGAAGCTTTCTTT | CASSLSRGQKNTEAFF
TRBJ1-5 | - | TRBV2 | - | TGTGCCAGCAGTGAAGAGGGAGGCAATCAGCCCCAGCATTTT | CASSEEGGNQPQHF
TRBJ1-1 | - | TRBV14 | TRBD1 | TGTGCCAGCAGCCAACCCGGACAGGGGGACACTGAAGCTTTCTTT | CASSQPGQGDTEAFF
TRBJ1-1 | - | TRBV30 | - | TGTGCCTGGCTGAGGGCAGCTGAAGCTTTCTTT | CAWLRAAEAFF
TRBJ2-2 | once | TRBV5-1 | - | TGCGCCAGCAGCCATCCCCGGGTGGGTCCCCCCGGGGAGCTGTTTTTT | CASSHPRVGPPGELFF
TRBJ2-1 | - | TRBV10-3 | TRBD1 | TGTGCCATCACCCCCGGGACAGCGGACAATGAGCAGTTCTTC | CAITPGTADNEQFF
TRBJ1-5 | - | TRBV5-1 | - | TGCGCCAGCAGCTTTGGGCAGGGAGGTCAGCCCCAGCATTTT | CASSFGQGGQPQHF
TRBJ1-2 | few | TRBV19 | - | TGTGCCAGTAGTACATCTTGGAGGGGTAACTATGGCTACACCTTC | CASSTSWRGNYGYTF
TRBJ2-2 | - | TRBV27 | TRBD1 | TGTGCCAGCAGTTCCGTGGCGGGACAGGGACCCGGGGAGCTGTTTTTT | CASSSVAGQGPGELFF
TRBJ1-4 | - | TRBV19 | TRBD1 | TGTGCCAGTAGTCCACTACAGGGGAATGAAAAACTGTTTTTT | CASSPLQGNEKLFF
TRBJ1-2 | - | TRBV12-3/TRBV12-4 | - | TGTGCCAGCAGTTTAAAACAGGGAGGCTACACCTTC | CASSLKQGGYTF
TRBJ2-1 | - | TRBV19 | TRBD2 | TGTGCCAGTAGTATAGGGGCTAGCGGGGGGCCTTACAATGAGCAGTTCTTC | CASSIGASGGPYNEQFF
TRBJ1-3 | - | TRBV2 | TRBD1 | TGTGCCAGCAGCCGAAGGGCGGGGACAGGTTCTGGAAACACCATATATTTT | CASSRRAGTGSGNTIYF
TRBJ2-3 | few | TRBV6-4 | TRBD2 | TGTGCCAGTGGATCTAGCGGGGAGCCAGATACGCAGTATTTT | CASGSSGEPDTQYF
TRBJ1-1 | - | TRBV7-9 | - | TGTGCCAGCAGCTCGACAGGATGGAACACTGAAGCTTTCTTT | CASSSTGWNTEAFF
TRBJ2-5 | - | TRBV6-1 | TRBD2 | TGTGCCAGCAGTGAGGGACTAGCCACCGAGACCCAGTACTTC | CASSEGLATETQYF
TRBJ2-1 | - | TRBV9 | - | TGTGCCAGCAGCGTAGGGACTGGGTTTTACAATGAGCAGTTCTTC | CASSVGTGFYNEQFF
TRBJ1-2 | - | TRBV7-9 | - | TGTGCCAGCAGCTTTTCGGGGGTTGTAAACTATGGCTACACCTTC | CASSFSGVVNYGYTF
TRBJ1-6 | many | TRBV19 | - | TGTGCCAGTAGAGGAGGATACAATTCACCCCTCCACTTT | CASRGGYNSPLHF
TRBJ2-5 | once | TRBV3-1/TRBV3-2 | - | TGTGCCAGCAGCCAGGCTTCCGGGGGAAAGACCCAGTACTTC | CASSQASGGKTQYF
TRBJ2-5 | - | TRBV4-1 | TRBD2 | TGCGCCAGCGCGACTAGCGGGGGGCTGGAGACCCAGTACTTC | CASATSGGLETQYF
TRBJ1-4 | - | TRBV4-1 | - | TGCGCCAGCAGCCCAGCGGACCGCCTTAATGAAAAACTGTTTTTT | CASSPADRLNEKLFF